The clone carrying this T cell receptor beta chain was observed a single time. Its antigen remains unidentified. TCRdb ran MiXCR on the multiplex PCR reads and lists one entry per CDR3 protein. The sample holds about 200,000 distinct CDR3 sequences, over 25% seen once. This record belongs to a study of breast tumors, draining lymph nodes, adjacent tissues. Regarding the study as a whole: Luminal-like breast cancer showed significantly higher tumor–nontumor repertoire similarity than basal-like. Most tumor T cells seemingly derive from lymph node, then expand in tumor. Tumor repertoires ranked between lymph nodes and nontumor tissue in diversity, with V and J gene preferences.

Breast cancer patients provided tissue from their axillary draining lymph nodes. Germline trimming cut 4 bases from V and 3 bases from J; bases unmatched to any gene: 6. The CDR3 is made up of 14 amino acids. Germline-derived CDR1 and CDR2 are SQVTM and ANQGSEA. The V call is TRBV29-1, the J call TRBJ2-1, with 7 nucleotides matching TRBD1. The source of this sequence is a female donor with breast cancer. Some clones in this sample may be carry-over from other donors' samples. The sample consisted of axillary lymph node tissue. The CDR3 DNA reads as TGCAGCGTTGTCAACAGGGGAAGCTACAATGAGCAGTTCTTC. Translation gives CSVVNRGSYNEQFF.